This TCR beta chain appears in the sequencing data of a study of T cell responses to AZD1222 COVID-19 vaccine. The protocol was immunoSEQ multiplex PCR, while the TCRdb copy is restricted to in-frame clones and leaves out a portion. Of about 110,000 clones listed, more than 70% were seen once; the top ten hold approximately 3.1%. The V end lost 2 bases, the J end lost 5 bases, and 7 bases lay between the germline ends. The germline CDR1 and CDR2 sequences are GTSNPN and SVGIG (reference sequence). The CDR3 length is 11 residues. The J gene is TRBJ2-7, the V gene TRBV30; D unresolved. Sequenced material: peripheral blood, taken on day 0 of MenACWY control vaccination. The clonotype was recovered from an adult in good health. The CDR3 coding sequence is TGTGCCTGGAGTTCCTTCAACGAGCAGTACTTC. Its protein is CAWSSFNEQYF.